What follows is one TCR beta chain and its context. This sample was included in a study of control samples from healthy donors and cancer patients. V lost 8 bases to trimming and J lost 2 bases; unmatched junction nucleotides: 5. The CDR3 covers 13 residues. Germline-derived CDR1 and CDR2 are MGHDK and SYGVNS. The table came from immunoSEQ multiplex PCR; TCRdb's copy has only in-frame clones and leaves some out. Among 150,000 to 200,000 clones listed, about nine tenths were seen once. Sequencing was carried out using blood. The receptor's source is a woman aged 25 to 39 in good health. This sequence joins TRBV25-1 and TRBJ2-7; TRBD1 matches at 8 bases. As DNA, the CDR3 is TGTGCCAGCTCCCGGACAGGGACCTACGAGCAGTACTTC. Amino acid sequence: CASSRTGTYEQYF.